The rows below give T cell receptor beta chains drawn from one sample of a study of shared clonotypes between healthy human individuals. Profiled with immunoSEQ multiplex PCR; TCRdb holds only in-frame clones, not every one. Here the sample spans roughly 1.5 million clones, 95% to 99% being singletons. Specimen: naive CD4+ T cells sorted from blood. The receptors here all came from a man younger than 40 in good health. The CDR3 runs from the conserved cysteine through the conserved F or W. D genes are given only for firm matches. The size of a clone is reported for some rows only, either as once, few or many, or as a class for expanded clones.

NA	15	NA	TRBJ2-1	TRBV5-1	CASSLGAGIYNEQFF	TGCGCCAGCAGCCTGGGGGCAGGGATATACAATGAGCAGTTCTTC
NA	17	NA	TRBJ1-2	TRBV25-1	CASSEYPPSQGNYGYTF	TGTGCCAGCAGTGAATACCCCCCCTCCCAGGGTAACTATGGCTACACCTTC
NA	11	NA	TRBJ2-7	TRBV27	CASRFAYEQYF	TGTGCCAGCAGATTCGCCTACGAGCAGTACTTC
NA	14	NA	TRBJ1-2	TRBV5-1	CASSEGRMAYGYTF	TGCGCCAGCAGCGAGGGACGTATGGCCTATGGCTACACCTTC
NA	12	NA	TRBJ2-7	TRBV5-4	CASSLAEREQYF	TGTGCCAGCAGCTTGGCCGAGCGGGAGCAGTACTTC
NA	13	NA	TRBJ1-4	TRBV19	CASRVGGAGKLFF	TGTGCCAGTAGAGTAGGGGGGGCAGGAAAACTGTTTTTT
NA	17	NA	TRBJ2-2	TRBV18	CASSPTAGTGNTGELFF	TGTGCCAGCTCACCAACTGCCGGGACTGGGAACACCGGGGAGCTGTTTTTT
once	12	NA	TRBJ2-5	TRBV15	CATSRGEETQYF	TGTGCCACCAGCAGAGGGGAAGAGACCCAGTACTTC
NA	11	NA	TRBJ1-4	TRBV2	CASRENEKLFF	TGTGCCAGCCGGGAGAATGAAAAACTGTTTTTT
NA	12	NA	TRBJ1-2	TRBV19	CASSLDRYGYTF	TGTGCCAGTAGTCTGGACCGCTATGGCTACACCTTC
NA	13	NA	TRBJ2-1	TRBV9	CASSTAGLGEQFF	TGTGCCAGCAGCACCGCAGGGTTAGGGGAGCAGTTCTTC
NA	14	TRBD1	TRBJ1-3	TRBV2	CASSLQGQSDTIYF	TGTGCCAGCAGCTTACAGGGGCAATCGGACACCATATATTTT
NA	12	NA	TRBJ2-7	TRBV5-1	CASSLERDEQYF	TGCGCCAGCAGCTTGGAACGGGACGAGCAGTACTTC
NA	13	NA	TRBJ1-2	TRBV29-1	CSVWAAGDYGYTF	TGCAGCGTCTGGGCAGCAGGGGACTATGGCTACACCTTC
NA	13	NA	TRBJ1-3	TRBV6-5	CASSYGQGNTIYF	TGTGCCAGCAGTTACGGACAGGGAAACACCATATATTTT
NA	12	NA	TRBJ1-1	TRBV29-1	CSVVRVNTEAFF	TGCAGCGTTGTTCGAGTGAACACTGAAGCTTTCTTT
NA	15	TRBD2	TRBJ2-3	TRBV10-1	CASSEFLAATDTQYF	TGCGCCAGCAGTGAGTTTCTAGCGGCCACAGATACGCAGTATTTT
NA	13	NA	TRBJ2-7	TRBV5-4	CASSLWGSYEQYF	TGTGCCAGCAGCTTGTGGGGTTCCTACGAGCAGTACTTC
NA	15	TRBD1	TRBJ1-4	TRBV6-5	CASSYWTGENEKLFF	TGTGCCAGCAGTTACTGGACAGGGGAGAATGAAAAACTGTTTTTT
NA	18	TRBD2	TRBJ2-5	TRBV28	CASRIEERTSGLQETQYF	TGTGCCAGCAGGATTGAGGAAAGGACTAGCGGATTACAAGAGACCCAGTACTTC
NA	13	TRBD2	TRBJ2-1	TRBV6-6	CASSSTSVNEQFF	TGTGCCAGCAGTTCGACTAGCGTAAATGAGCAGTTCTTC
NA	12	NA	TRBJ2-2	TRBV10-1	CASSFTVGELFF	TGCGCCAGCTCTTTCACAGTAGGGGAGCTGTTTTTT
NA	13	NA	TRBJ1-5	TRBV5-6	CASSLGRRQPQHF	TGTGCCAGCAGCTTGGGACGGAGGCAGCCCCAGCATTTT
NA	16	TRBD1	TRBJ2-5	TRBV6-6	CASSYLDRGRSKTQYF	TGTGCCAGCAGTTACTTGGACAGGGGGCGCTCGAAGACCCAGTACTTC
NA	17	TRBD2	TRBJ2-3	TRBV4-1	CASSQWAGGPLHSTVDF	TGCGCCAGCAGCCAATGGGCGGGAGGGCCCTTGCATAGTACGGTGGATTTT
NA	15	NA	TRBJ2-3	TRBV5-1	CASSFAEASTDTQYF	TGCGCCAGCAGCTTCGCGGAAGCTAGCACAGATACGCAGTATTTT